The rows below give T cell receptor beta chains drawn from one sample of a study of blood T cell repertoires in COVID-19. Clones were read by immunoSEQ multiplex PCR, and TCRdb kept only the in-frame ones, dropping some. This table holds 160,000 or so clones, about four fifths found once. Sequenced input: peripheral blood. The receptor set was obtained from an older man who had recovered from COVID-19. The CDR3 runs from the conserved cysteine through the conserved F or W. D genes are given only for firm matches. The size field is filled for only some rows; it gives once, few, many or a size class.

V	D	J	size	DNA	CDR3
TRBV20-1	.	TRBJ1-5	.	TGCAGTGCTAGTGGGGGGGGAAGTAGCAATCAGCCCCAGCATTTT	CSASGGGSSNQPQHF
TRBV7-3	.	TRBJ2-1	few	TGTGCCAGCAGCTCTACAGGGTTGTCTGAGCAGTTCTTC	CASSSTGLSEQFF
TRBV19	TRBD2	TRBJ2-3	.	TGTGCCAGTACCTCTAGCGGGAGTAGCACAGATACGCAGTATTTT	CASTSSGSSTDTQYF
TRBV7-9	.	TRBJ2-1	.	TGTGCCAGCAGCTTACAGGGGTATGAGCAGTTCTTC	CASSLQGYEQFF
TRBV5-5	TRBD2	TRBJ2-2	.	TGTGCCAGCACCGCTTTGGCGGGAGTAAGGACCGGGGAGCTGTTTTTT	CASTALAGVRTGELFF
TRBV19	.	TRBJ2-7	.	TGTGCCAGTAGTGAGGTGGGTTCAAGCTCCTACGAGCAGTACTTC	CASSEVGSSSYEQYF
TRBV6-2/TRBV6-3	.	TRBJ2-4	.	TGTGCCAGCAGTTACGCTAGTTTGGCCAAAAACATTCAGTACTTC	CASSYASLAKNIQYF
TRBV5-1	TRBD1	TRBJ2-1	.	TGCGCCAGCAGCTTGGGAGACAGGGCCAATGAGCAGTTCTTC	CASSLGDRANEQFF
TRBV18	TRBD1	TRBJ2-4	.	TGTGCCAGCTCTCTACAGGGGGCGCGTGGAAACATTCAGTACTTC	CASSLQGARGNIQYF
TRBV5-1	TRBD2	TRBJ2-1	.	TGCGCCAGCAGCTCTATGACTAGCGGACCACCGCGCAATGAGCAGTTCTTC	CASSSMTSGPPRNEQFF